Listed below are T cell receptor beta chains from one sample, sequenced in a study of OX40 agonist ivuxolimab in advanced cancers. TCRdb keeps only in-frame clones here, not all; method: immunoSEQ multiplex PCR. Among under 20,000 clones, 72% were seen once, and the ten largest hold nearly 25%. The specimen was CD4+ or CD8+ T cells sorted from blood, collected in a trial of the OX40 agonist ivuxolimab. These receptors all come from an adult with an advanced solid tumor such as melanoma, head and neck, liver or kidney cancer. Each CDR3 is given with its conserved first and last residue. A D gene is named only where the DNA matches it firmly. Size tells how often a clone was seen (once, few, many) or the class of an expanded clone, and some rows leave it out.

>TRBD2|TRBV9|TRBJ2-1|NA
TGTGCCAGCAGCGTAGGCTCCCTTGGCGGGGGATACAATGAGCAGTTCTTC
CASSVGSLGGGYNEQFF
>NA|TRBV9|TRBJ2-6|NA
TGTGCCAGCAGCCTATCCCGATCGGGCCTCAGCTCTGGGGCCAACGTCCTGACTTTC
CASSLSRSGLSSGANVLTF
>NA|TRBV6-5|TRBJ2-3|NA
TGTGCCAGCAGTTACGGGGCAGGGAGCACAGATACGCAGTATTTT
CASSYGAGSTDTQYF
>TRBD2|TRBV9|TRBJ2-7|NA
TGTGCCAGCAGCTCCGGGGGGAGCTCCTACGAGCAGTACTTC
CASSSGGSSYEQYF
>TRBD1|TRBV18|TRBJ2-5|NA
TGTGCCAGCTCACCACCTGGACAGGGGTTAGTCGGAGAGACCCAGTACTTC
CASSPPGQGLVGETQYF
>NA|TRBV9|TRBJ2-3|NA
TGTGCCAGCAGCCCGCCAAGGCCGTCAAAAATACAGGATACGCAGTATTTT
CASSPPRPSKIQDTQYF
>NA|TRBV9|TRBJ2-5|NA
TGTGCCAGCAGCGTAGCTGGGACGGGGGCTCTGTCAGGGACCCAGTACTTC
CASSVAGTGALSGTQYF
>NA|TRBV9|TRBJ1-1|NA
TGTGCCAGCAGCGCGCCTGGGTACACTGAAGCTTTCTTT
CASSAPGYTEAFF
>TRBD2|TRBV6-1|TRBJ2-5|once
TGTGCCAGCAGTGAAATGGCTAGCGGGGGTCAAGAGACCCAGTACTTC
CASSEMASGGQETQYF
>NA|TRBV19|TRBJ2-7|NA
TGTGCCAGTAGTATGGTGGGCTGGGGCGAGCAGTACTTC
CASSMVGWGEQYF
>NA|TRBV4-3|TRBJ1-2|once
TGCGCCAGCAGCCCGACCGTCCTCTATGGCTACACCTTC
CASSPTVLYGYTF
>NA|TRBV5-4|TRBJ1-2|NA
TGTGCCAGCAGCCCCTTGGAGGGGCCTGTTGGCTACACCTTC
CASSPLEGPVGYTF
>TRBD2|TRBV9|TRBJ2-1|few
TGTGCCAGCAGCTTTCCACAGGGCGGGGGGGCCTACAATGAGCAGTTCTTC
CASSFPQGGGAYNEQFF
>NA|TRBV7-3|TRBJ2-3|NA
TGTGCCAGCAGCTTCACAGGGCAGAACACAGATACGCAGTATTTT
CASSFTGQNTDTQYF
>NA|TRBV21-1|TRBJ2-2|NA
TGTGCCAGCAGCAAAGCAGGGAACACCGGGGAGCTGTTTTTT
CASSKAGNTGELFF
>NA|TRBV7-9|TRBJ2-7|NA
TGTGCCAGCGGAACCTACGAGCAGTACTTC
CASGTYEQYF
>NA|TRBV6-5|TRBJ1-2|NA
TGTGCCAGCAGTGTCTCCCAGGGCTATGGCTACACCTTC
CASSVSQGYGYTF